The 30 T cell receptor beta chains below come from one sample, sequenced in a study of T cells after yellow fever vaccination. One entry per CDR3 protein, called by TCRdb with MiXCR from the 5' RACE reads. This table holds 250,000 to 400,000 distinct CDR3 sequences, about 4% found once. The material was PBMCs, obtained 5 days after the yellow fever booster vaccination. These receptors all stem from a man aged 18 to 29 who received the YFV17D yellow fever vaccine.

This clonotype appeared a few times. The chain joins TRBV5-1 to TRBJ2-1, with TRBD2 identical over 10 bases. V gave up 0 bases and J gave up 5 bases; unmatched junction bases: 5. CDR1 SGHRS and CDR2 YFSETQ come from the germline V gene. There are 16 residues in the CDR3. CDR3 in amino acids: CASSLVAGGRNNEQFF. The CDR3 DNA sequence: TGCGCCAGCAGCTTGGTAGCGGGGGGCCGTAACAATGAGCAGTTCTTC.

This clonotype was counted only a few times. The chain couples TRBV25-1 to TRBJ1-1; D gene ambiguous. V lost 4 bases, J lost 1 base, and 13 bases lay in between. The CDR3 spans 15 residues. Germline V gene lookup returns CDR1 MGHDK and CDR2 SYGVNS. CDR3 in DNA: TGTGCCAGCAGTGCACCGGGCCTTCGGAACACTGAAGCTTTCTTT. Translating gives CASSAPGLRNTEAFF.

This clonotype occurred a few times. V gene TRBV12-3 or TRBV12-4 combines with J gene TRBJ2-2; 7 nucleotides align to TRBD1. CDR3 size: 14 residues. After removal of 5 bases from V and 4 bases from J, the junction contained 4 bases not matched to a gene. The DNA of the CDR3 is TGTGCCAGCAGTACTGACAGGGCCACCGGGGAGCTGTTTTTT. Translating it yields CASSTDRATGELFF.

This clonotype occurred many times. This rearrangement joins TRBV15 to TRBJ2-7; D possibly corresponds to TRBD1 (5 bases). The CDR3 length is 13 residues. V was trimmed by 5 bases and J by 3 bases, leaving 11 bases between them. Germline V CDR1 and CDR2: LNHNV, YYDKDF (reference sequence). The CDR3 sequence: CATSSLGDYEQYV. CDR3 nucleotide sequence: TGTGCCACCAGCTCCCTAGGGGACTACGAGCAGTACGTC.

The chain employs TRBV7-2 and TRBJ1-6, with D unclear. The V gene lost 6 bases and the J gene lost 10 bases, with 13 bases spanning the gap. Germline V gives CDR1 SGHTA, CDR2 FQGNSA. There are 13 residues in the CDR3. The CDR3 DNA is TGTGCCAGCAGTTTCTCCCGTGGCTCACCCCTCCACTTT. Translation gives CASSFSRGSPLHF.

This clonotype was counted at least ten times. J is TRBJ1-2 and V is TRBV29-1; D is undetermined. V lost 0 bases and J 9 bases, leaving 11 bases between the germline ends. CDR3 length: 12 amino acids. The germline V gene encodes CDR1 SQVTM and CDR2 ANQGSEA. The CDR3 is CSVEEVVRSYTF. The CDR3 bases are TGCAGCGTTGAAGAGGTCGTCAGGAGCTACACCTTC.

The sample holds many counts of this clonotype. This chain links TRBV3-1 with TRBJ2-5, with a tentative D call TRBD2 (6 bases). Germline CDR1 and CDR2: LGHDT and YNNKEL (reference sequence). The CDR3 spans 14 residues. Deletions cut 4 bases from V and 1 base from J, with 10 bases between. CDR3 bases: TGTGCCAGCAGCCCCTCGGGACTCCAAGAGACCCAGTACTTC. This sequence encodes CASSPSGLQETQYF.

This clonotype was recorded many times. The chain is built from TRBV6-4 and TRBJ2-3; 7 bases line up with TRBD2. This CDR3 is built from 16 residues. J was trimmed by 2 bases and V by 0 bases; bases with no gene match: 5. Germline V gene data show CDR1 as MRHNA and CDR2 as SNTAGT. CDR3 sequence: CASSDSGRGITDTQYF. CDR3 DNA sequence: TGTGCCAGCAGTGACTCGGGGCGGGGGATCACAGATACGCAGTATTTT.

This clonotype was seen repeatedly, ten times or more. V usage is TRBV21-1 and J usage is TRBJ1-1; the table's D call, TRBD1, was not checked against the DNA. TRBV21-1 is deemed a pseudogene. The CDR3 covers 17 residues. The CDR3 nucleotides read TGTGCCAGCACCCCTGGGAAGGGGGCGAAAGGAAGCGCGGAAGCTTTCTTT. Translating gives CASTPGKGAKGSAEAFF.

This clonotype was observed a handful of times. This sequence joins TRBV2 and TRBJ1-5; D is possibly TRBD1 (5 bases). The CDR3 length is 13 residues. Between the trimmed V and J ends, which lost 7 bases and 5 bases, there was a span of 12 bases. Germline CDR1 reads SNHLY; CDR2 reads FYNNEI. The chain's CDR3 is CASNWGGDQPQHF. DNA of the CDR3: TGTGCCAGCAATTGGGGGGGGGATCAGCCCCAGCATTTT.

There are a few counts of this clonotype. This chain uses TRBV20-1 with TRBJ1-5; D remains unclear. The CDR3 totals 14 residues. Trimming removed 6 bases from V and 1 base from J, with 13 bases in between. From germline, CDR1 is DFQATT and CDR2 SNEGSKA (reference sequence). The CDR3 here is CSAKRVGSNQPQHF. The CDR3 DNA reads as TGCAGTGCAAAAAGGGTCGGGAGCAATCAGCCCCAGCATTTT.

This clonotype occurred a few times. This sequence joins TRBV6-2 or TRBV6-3 and TRBJ2-2; no firm D call. The V and J ends lost 5 bases and 8 bases respectively, with 9 bases between them. Germline CDR1 MNHEY, CDR2 SVGEGT. CDR3 size: 12 residues. CDR3 DNA sequence: TGTGCCAGCAGTCCTACTTCGGGGGAGCTGTTTTTT. Translation gives CASSPTSGELFF.

V is TRBV6-2 or TRBV6-3 and J is TRBJ1-4; D unresolved. The CDR3 covers 15 residues. Germline V CDR1 and CDR2: MNHEY, SVGEGT. Deletions cut 3 bases from V and 2 bases from J, with 10 bases between. The CDR3 here is CASSYPTGTNEKLFF. The CDR3 nucleotides read TGTGCCAGCAGTTATCCTACCGGGACTAATGAAAAACTGTTTTTT.

This clonotype occurred many times. V is TRBV4-1 and J is TRBJ2-5; 8 bases map to TRBD2. Per the germline V gene, CDR1 is MGHRA and CDR2 is YSYEKL. CDR3 length equals 15 residues. J was trimmed by 5 bases and V by 2 bases; bases with no gene match: 7. CDR3 coding DNA: TGCGCCAGCAGCCAAAGTAGCGGGGCGGGGGAGACCCAGTACTTC. It yields the protein CASSQSSGAGETQYF.

This clonotype was seen ten or more times. This chain links TRBV5-6 with TRBJ2-3; 7 positions agree with TRBD1. Germline CDR1 reads SGHDT; CDR2 reads YYEEEE. There are 15 residues in the CDR3. J was trimmed by 3 bases and V by 2 bases; bases with no gene match: 6. CDR3: CASSFDRVGTDTQYF. Here the CDR3 DNA reads TGTGCCAGCAGCTTTGACAGGGTCGGGACAGATACGCAGTATTTT.

This clonotype was seen a handful of times. The chain has TRBV6-6 and TRBJ2-2, with unresolved D. With 2 bases removed from V and 0 bases from J, the gap between germline ends came to 4 bases. The germline CDR1 and CDR2 sequences are MNHNY and SVGAGI (reference sequence). CDR3 length: 14 amino acids. The CDR3 is CASSYLANTGELFF. The CDR3 DNA follows: TGTGCCAGCAGTTACCTAGCGAACACCGGGGAGCTGTTTTTT.

This sequence joins TRBV18 and TRBJ2-7; 9 bases match TRBD1. Looked up from germline, CDR1 is KGHSH and CDR2 is LQKENI. V shed 5 bases, J shed 6 bases, and the junction held 11 bases outside the gene matches. The CDR3 sequence is 15 residues long. In DNA form, the CDR3 reads TGTGCCAGCTCAGACGCGGGACAGGGTATGGCCGAGCAGTACGTC. Translating it yields CASSDAGQGMAEQYV.

This clonotype was counted at least ten times. The chain uses TRBV5-6 and TRBJ2-1; 7 bases line up with TRBD2. The V segment lost 2 bases and the J segment 6 bases; nucleotides outside the gene matches: 5. CDR1 and CDR2 from the germline V gene are SGHDT and YYEEEE. This CDR3 has 14 amino acids. CDR3 region: CASSFGREVNEQFF. The CDR3 DNA reads TGTGCCAGCAGCTTTGGACGGGAGGTCAATGAGCAGTTCTTC.

The chain couples TRBV12-3 or TRBV12-4 to TRBJ2-1, with TRBD2 matching 14 bases. V was clipped by 6 bases and J by 12 bases; unmatched bases: 13. The CDR3 has 16 amino acids. CDR3 region: CASSPRTSGGLRGQFF. The CDR3 DNA reads TGTGCCAGCAGCCCTCGGACTAGCGGGGGGCTTAGGGGGCAGTTCTTC.

This clonotype was counted between two and nine times. The genes are TRBV6-5 and TRBJ1-2; 9 bases align to TRBD1. The CDR3 spans 14 residues. The germline gives CDR1 MNHEY, CDR2 SVGAGI. J was trimmed by 7 bases and V by 5 bases; bases with no gene match: 8. The CDR3 reads CASSNRGRISGYTF. CDR3 coding DNA: TGTGCCAGCAGTAACAGGGGGCGCATTTCTGGCTACACCTTC.

This clonotype was seen more than once but under ten times. The V and J genes are TRBV29-1 and TRBJ1-1; D not resolved. CDR1 and CDR2 from the germline V gene are SQVTM and ANQGSEA. The CDR3 has 12 residues. V was cut by 6 bases and J by 1 base, with 9 bases left in between. The CDR3 here is CSVADWNTEAFF. The CDR3 DNA follows: TGCAGCGTCGCCGACTGGAACACTGAAGCTTTCTTT.

This clonotype was found a few times. V and J are TRBV4-1 and TRBJ1-4; no clear D gene. There are 13 residues in the CDR3. The V gene's germline CDR1 is MGHRA and CDR2 YSYEKL. Trimming cost V 4 bases and J 7 bases, with 10 bases left between them. The CDR3 region has the DNA TGCGCCAGCAGCCCCCCCACCGGTGAAAAACTGTTTTTT. Its translation is CASSPPTGEKLFF.

The chain is built from TRBV7-9 and TRBJ2-2, with D perhaps matching TRBD1 (6 bases). This CDR3 spans 17 amino acids. V was shortened by 6 bases and J by 2 bases, with 19 bases between the two germline ends. Germline V gene sequence: CDR1 SEHNR, CDR2 FQNEAQ (reference sequence). Written as DNA, the CDR3 is TGTGCCAGCAGTTCAGTAGGGGGAACGAGCAACACCGGGGAGCTGTTTTTT. This sequence encodes CASSSVGGTSNTGELFF.

The gene calls are TRBV7-2 and TRBJ1-3; D perhaps matches TRBD1 (6 bases). V lost 3 bases to trimming and J lost 0 bases, with 12 bases between them. The CDR3 has 16 residues. Germline CDR1 is SGHTA and CDR2 is FQGNSA. CDR3 coding DNA: TGTGCCAGCAGCTTGGGGGGGACAACCTCTGGAAACACCATATATTTT. Protein product: CASSLGGTTSGNTIYF.

This clonotype appeared many times. The V call is TRBV7-6, the J call TRBJ2-2; D gene uncertain. Trimming took off 4 bases at V and 4 bases at J, with 10 bases between the two ends. This CDR3 is built from 14 residues. Germline V gene lookup returns CDR1 SGHVS and CDR2 FNYEAQ. CDR3 in amino acids: CASSSGVTTGELFF. The CDR3 DNA follows: TGTGCCAGCAGCTCTGGAGTTACCACCGGGGAGCTGTTTTTT.

This clonotype was seen a handful of times. The rearrangement uses TRBV7-2 and TRBJ2-1, with D maybe TRBD1 (6 bases). The CDR3 has 14 amino acids. CDR1 and CDR2 from the germline V gene are SGHTA and FQGNSA. Trimming removed 5 bases from V and 5 bases from J, with 13 bases in between. Here the CDR3 DNA reads TGTGCCAGCAGCCAGGACAGACCGAACAATGAGCAGTTCTTC. This sequence encodes CASSQDRPNNEQFF.

This clonotype occurred a few times. The chain employs TRBV29-1 and TRBJ2-1; D tentatively reads TRBD1 or TRBD2 (5 bases each). CDR1 and CDR2 from the germline V gene are SQVTM and ANQGSEA. The length of the CDR3 is 16 residues. Deletions cut 3 bases from V and 0 bases from J, with 15 bases between. The CDR3 nucleotides are TGCAGCGTTGACTATCGGGACGCCGGCTCCTACAATGAGCAGTTCTTC. It translates to CSVDYRDAGSYNEQFF.

This clonotype was counted between two and nine times. The V and J genes are TRBV12-3 or TRBV12-4 and TRBJ1-1; no clear D. The germline V and J ends were trimmed by 2 bases and 6 bases, with 19 bases remaining between them. This CDR3 comprises 16 residues. CDR3 DNA sequence: TGTGCCAGCAGTTTACGCGTAGAGCAGGTAGGAGCTGAAGCTTTCTTT. Translation gives CASSLRVEQVGAEAFF.

There are many counts of this clonotype. V gene TRBV4-3 combines with J gene TRBJ1-6, with 9 bases identical to TRBD1. This CDR3 has 16 residues. Unmatched junction bases numbered 11, after V lost 5 bases and J lost 9 bases. Germline V CDR1 and CDR2: LGHNA, YSLEER. The CDR3, as DNA: TGCGCCAGCAGCTCAGCATTCCCGGGACAGGGTTCACCCCTCCACTTT. Translating gives CASSSAFPGQGSPLHF.

This clonotype was seen ten or more times. The chain combines TRBV4-3 with TRBJ1-4; D unclear. V shed 0 bases and J shed 5 bases, with 13 bases lying between them. The CDR3 covers 16 residues. Germline V gene lookup returns CDR1 LGHNA and CDR2 YSLEER. The CDR3 spells CASSQDRTATNEKLFF. The CDR3 nucleotides read TGCGCCAGCAGCCAAGATAGAACAGCCACGAATGAAAAACTGTTTTTT.